The 7 T cell receptor beta chains below come from one sample, sequenced in a study of OX40 agonist ivuxolimab in advanced cancers. Data came from immunoSEQ multiplex PCR; TCRdb stores just in-frame clones and leaves some out. The sample lists under 100,000 clones, 70% to 85% occurring once. The sample was CD4+ or CD8+ T cells sorted from blood, taken in a trial of the OX40 agonist ivuxolimab. All receptors come from an adult with an advanced solid tumor such as melanoma, head and neck, liver or kidney cancer.

The chain uses TRBV9 and TRBJ2-3, with 11 bases identical to TRBD2. V gave up 3 bases and J gave up 5 bases; unmatched junction bases: 8. This CDR3 has 16 residues. Germline CDR1 and CDR2: SGDLS and YYNGEE. CDR3 sequence: CASSGASGRRGDTQYF. Here the CDR3 DNA reads TGTGCCAGCAGCGGCGCTAGCGGGAGGAGGGGAGATACGCAGTATTTT.

This clone was observed a single time. J is TRBJ2-2 and V is TRBV7-6; unclear D gene. This CDR3 has 16 amino acids. The V gene's germline CDR1 is SGHVS and CDR2 FNYEAQ. V was pared by 1 base and J by 0 bases, with 9 bases between. The CDR3 DNA sequence: TGTGCCAGCAGCTTAGAGCAGGATACGAACACCGGGGAGCTGTTTTTT. Protein: CASSLEQDTNTGELFF.

J is TRBJ1-1 and V is TRBV10-1; unclear D gene. Germline CDR1 and CDR2: WNHNN and SYGVQD (reference sequence). The CDR3 sequence is 10 residues long. V was clipped by 10 bases and J by 8 bases, with 11 bases between them. CDR3 DNA sequence: TGCGCCACCTGGCGGGCGGAAGCTTTCTTT. This gives the protein CATWRAEAFF.

This chain links TRBV28 with TRBJ2-1, with 9 positions matching TRBD2. The V segment lost 8 bases and the J segment 7 bases; nucleotides outside the gene matches: 12. CDR1 and CDR2 (germline): MDHEN, SYDVKM. The CDR3 sequence is 15 residues long. The CDR3 region has the DNA TGTGCCAGCCGGGCGGGAGGGCCACTGAGGAATGAGCAGTTCTTC. Its protein product is CASRAGGPLRNEQFF.

The genes are TRBV27 and TRBJ2-5; 7 positions agree with TRBD1. V lost 5 bases and J lost 1; bases outside the gene matches: 4. The CDR3 is 14 residues long. CDR1 and CDR2 from the germline V gene are MNHEY and SMNVEV (reference sequence). CDR3 sequence reads: CASSRGTAQETQYF. The CDR3 DNA sequence: TGTGCCAGCAGTCGAGGGACAGCCCAAGAGACCCAGTACTTC.

A few counts support this clone. This chain links TRBV5-4 with TRBJ2-5; D remains unclear. Germline CDR1 reads SGHNT; CDR2 reads YYREEE (reference sequence). The CDR3 covers 12 residues. V was clipped by 3 bases and J by 0 bases, with 3 bases between them. The CDR3 DNA is TGTGCCAGCAGCTACTACCAAGAGACCCAGTACTTC. Encoded protein: CASSYYQETQYF.

The table lists this clone with a few counts. Here the CDR3 DNA reads TGTGCCAGCAGCTTGGGGGGGCCTGGAAACACCATATATTTT. Translating gives CASSLGGPGNTIYF. The chain is built from TRBV5-4 and TRBJ1-3; tentative D call: TRBD1 (6 bases). V lost 0 bases and J 2 bases, leaving 6 bases between the germline ends. This CDR3 is built from 14 residues. CDR1 is SGHNT, CDR2 YYREEE, per germline (reference sequence).